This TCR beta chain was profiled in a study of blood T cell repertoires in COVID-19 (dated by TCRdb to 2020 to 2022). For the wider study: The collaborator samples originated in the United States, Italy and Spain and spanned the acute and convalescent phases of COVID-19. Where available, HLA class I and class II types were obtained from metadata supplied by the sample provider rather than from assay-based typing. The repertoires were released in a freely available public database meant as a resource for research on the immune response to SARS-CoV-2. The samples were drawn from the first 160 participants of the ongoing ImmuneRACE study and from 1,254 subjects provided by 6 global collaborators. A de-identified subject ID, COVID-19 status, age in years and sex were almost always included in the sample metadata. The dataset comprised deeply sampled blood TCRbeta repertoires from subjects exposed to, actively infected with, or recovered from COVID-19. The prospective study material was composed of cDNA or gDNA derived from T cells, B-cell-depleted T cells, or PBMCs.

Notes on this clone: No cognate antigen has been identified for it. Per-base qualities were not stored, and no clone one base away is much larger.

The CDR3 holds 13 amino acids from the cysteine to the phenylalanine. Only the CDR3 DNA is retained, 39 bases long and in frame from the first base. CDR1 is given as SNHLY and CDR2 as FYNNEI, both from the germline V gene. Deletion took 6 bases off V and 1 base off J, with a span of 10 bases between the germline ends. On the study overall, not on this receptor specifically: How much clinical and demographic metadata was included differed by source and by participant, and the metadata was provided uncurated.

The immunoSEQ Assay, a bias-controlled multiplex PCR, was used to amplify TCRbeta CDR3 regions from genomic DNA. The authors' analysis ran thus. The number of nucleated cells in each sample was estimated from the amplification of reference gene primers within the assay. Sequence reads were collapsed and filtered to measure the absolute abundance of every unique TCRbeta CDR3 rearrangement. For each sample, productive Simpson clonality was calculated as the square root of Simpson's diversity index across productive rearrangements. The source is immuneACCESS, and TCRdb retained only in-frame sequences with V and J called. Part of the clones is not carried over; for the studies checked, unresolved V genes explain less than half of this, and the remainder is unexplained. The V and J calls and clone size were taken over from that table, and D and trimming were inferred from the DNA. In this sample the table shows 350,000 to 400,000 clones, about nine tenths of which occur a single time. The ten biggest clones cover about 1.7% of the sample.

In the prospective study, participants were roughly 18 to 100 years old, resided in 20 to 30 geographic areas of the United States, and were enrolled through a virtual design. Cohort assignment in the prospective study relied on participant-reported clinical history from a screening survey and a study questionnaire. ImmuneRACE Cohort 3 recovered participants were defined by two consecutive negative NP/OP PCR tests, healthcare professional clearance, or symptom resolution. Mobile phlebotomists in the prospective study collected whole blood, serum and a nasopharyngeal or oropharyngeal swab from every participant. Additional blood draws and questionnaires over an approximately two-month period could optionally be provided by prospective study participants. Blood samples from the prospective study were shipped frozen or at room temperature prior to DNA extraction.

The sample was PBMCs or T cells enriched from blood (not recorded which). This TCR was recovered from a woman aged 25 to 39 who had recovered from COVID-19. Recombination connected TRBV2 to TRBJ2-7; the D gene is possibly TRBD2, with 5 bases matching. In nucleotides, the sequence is TGTGCCAGCAGACGGGGTACTTCCTACGAGCAGTACTTC. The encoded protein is CASRRGTSYEQYF.